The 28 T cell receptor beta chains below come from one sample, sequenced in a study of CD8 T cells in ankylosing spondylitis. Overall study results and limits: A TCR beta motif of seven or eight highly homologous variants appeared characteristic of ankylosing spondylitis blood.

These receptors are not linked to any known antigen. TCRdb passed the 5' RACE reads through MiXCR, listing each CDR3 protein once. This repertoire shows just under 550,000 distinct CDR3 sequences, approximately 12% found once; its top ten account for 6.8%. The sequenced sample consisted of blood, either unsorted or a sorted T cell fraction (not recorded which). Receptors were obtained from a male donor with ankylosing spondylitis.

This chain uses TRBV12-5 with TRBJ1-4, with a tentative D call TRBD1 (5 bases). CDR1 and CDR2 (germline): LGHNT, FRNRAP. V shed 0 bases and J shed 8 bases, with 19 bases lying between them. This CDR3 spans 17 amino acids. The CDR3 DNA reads TGTGCTAGTGGTTTGGTACTGGGGACCCTCAAGGGGGAAAAACTGTTTTTT. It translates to CASGLVLGTLKGEKLFF.

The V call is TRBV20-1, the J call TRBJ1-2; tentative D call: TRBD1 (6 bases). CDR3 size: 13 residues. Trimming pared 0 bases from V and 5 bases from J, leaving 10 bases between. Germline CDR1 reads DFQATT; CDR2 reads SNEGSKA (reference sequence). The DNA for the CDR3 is TGCAGTGCTAGAGATTCACAGGGTTATGGCTACACCTTC. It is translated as CSARDSQGYGYTF.

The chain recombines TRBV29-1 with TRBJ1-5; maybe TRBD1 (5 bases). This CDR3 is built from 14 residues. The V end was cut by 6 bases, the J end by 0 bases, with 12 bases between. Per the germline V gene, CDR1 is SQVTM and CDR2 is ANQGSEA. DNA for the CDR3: TGCAGCGTAATGACAGCTTATAGCAATCAGCCCCAGCATTTT. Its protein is CSVMTAYSNQPQHF. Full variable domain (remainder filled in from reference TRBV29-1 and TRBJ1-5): SAVISQKPSRDICQRGTSLTIQCQVDSQVTMMFWYRQQPGQSLTLIATANQGSEATYESGFVIDKFPISRPNLTFSTLTVSNMSPEDSSIYLCSVMTAYSNQPQHFGDGTRLSIL.

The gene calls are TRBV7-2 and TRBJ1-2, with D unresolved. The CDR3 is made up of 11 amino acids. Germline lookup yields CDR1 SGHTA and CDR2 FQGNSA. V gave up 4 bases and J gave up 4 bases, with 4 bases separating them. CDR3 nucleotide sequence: TGTGCCAGCAGCTATCCCTATGGCTACACCTTC. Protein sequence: CASSYPYGYTF. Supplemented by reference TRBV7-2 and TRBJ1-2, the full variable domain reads GAGVSQSPSNKVTEKGKDVELRCDPISGHTALYWYRQSLGQGLEFLIYFQGNSAPDKSGLPSDRFSAERTGGSVSTLTIQRTQQEDSAVYLCASSYPYGYTFGSGTRLTVV.

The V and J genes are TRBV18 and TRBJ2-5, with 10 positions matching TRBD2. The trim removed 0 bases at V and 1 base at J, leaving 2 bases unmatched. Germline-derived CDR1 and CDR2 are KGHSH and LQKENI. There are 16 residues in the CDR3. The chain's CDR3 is CASSPPGTSVQETQYF. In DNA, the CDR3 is TGTGCCAGCTCACCACCAGGGACTAGCGTCCAAGAGACCCAGTACTTC.

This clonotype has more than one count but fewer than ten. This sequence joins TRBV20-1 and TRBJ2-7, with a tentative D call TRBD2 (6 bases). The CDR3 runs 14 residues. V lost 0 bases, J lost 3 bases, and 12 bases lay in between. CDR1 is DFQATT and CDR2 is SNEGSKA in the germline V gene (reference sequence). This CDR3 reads CSAREAGRGYEQYF. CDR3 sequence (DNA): TGCAGTGCTAGAGAGGCGGGACGGGGCTACGAGCAGTACTTC.

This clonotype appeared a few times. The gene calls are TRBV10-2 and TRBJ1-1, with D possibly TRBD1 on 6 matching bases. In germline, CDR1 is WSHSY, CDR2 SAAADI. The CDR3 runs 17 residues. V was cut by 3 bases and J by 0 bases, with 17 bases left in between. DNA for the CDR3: TGCGCCAGCAGTGACGGGGGCCGCGGACCCATGAACACTGAAGCTTTCTTT. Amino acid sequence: CASSDGGRGPMNTEAFF.

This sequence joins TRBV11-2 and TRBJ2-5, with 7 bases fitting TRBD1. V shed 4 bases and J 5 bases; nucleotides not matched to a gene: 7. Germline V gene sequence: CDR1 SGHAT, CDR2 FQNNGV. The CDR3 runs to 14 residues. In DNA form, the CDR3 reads TGTGCCAGCAGCTCAGACAGGGCTGGGGAGACCCAGTACTTC. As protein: CASSSDRAGETQYF.

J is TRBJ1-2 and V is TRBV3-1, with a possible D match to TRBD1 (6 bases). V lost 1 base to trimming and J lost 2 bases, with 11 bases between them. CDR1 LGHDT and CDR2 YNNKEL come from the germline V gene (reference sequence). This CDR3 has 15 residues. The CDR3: CASSQGSGVNYGYTF. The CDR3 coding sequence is TGTGCCAGCAGCCAAGGATCAGGGGTCAACTATGGCTACACCTTC.

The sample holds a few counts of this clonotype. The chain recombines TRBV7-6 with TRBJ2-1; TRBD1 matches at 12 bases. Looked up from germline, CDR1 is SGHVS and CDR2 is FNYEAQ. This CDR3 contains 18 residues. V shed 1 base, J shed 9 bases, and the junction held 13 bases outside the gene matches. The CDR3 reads CASSLGEPWDRGQTEQFF. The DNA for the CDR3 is TGTGCCAGCAGCTTAGGCGAGCCGTGGGACAGGGGGCAGACTGAGCAGTTCTTC.

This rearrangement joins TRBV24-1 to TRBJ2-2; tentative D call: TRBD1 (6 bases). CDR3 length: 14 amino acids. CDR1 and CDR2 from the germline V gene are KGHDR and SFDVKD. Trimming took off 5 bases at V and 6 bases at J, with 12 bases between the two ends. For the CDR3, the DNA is TGTGCCACCAGTGCTACAGGGAGCGCCGGGGAGCTGTTTTTT. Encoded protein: CATSATGSAGELFF.

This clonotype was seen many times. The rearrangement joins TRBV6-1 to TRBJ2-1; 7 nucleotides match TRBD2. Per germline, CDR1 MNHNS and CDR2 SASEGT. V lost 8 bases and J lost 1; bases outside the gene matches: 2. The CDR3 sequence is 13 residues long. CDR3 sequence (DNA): TGTGCCAGCCAGCGGGATTCCTACAATGAGCAGTTCTTC. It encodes CASQRDSYNEQFF.

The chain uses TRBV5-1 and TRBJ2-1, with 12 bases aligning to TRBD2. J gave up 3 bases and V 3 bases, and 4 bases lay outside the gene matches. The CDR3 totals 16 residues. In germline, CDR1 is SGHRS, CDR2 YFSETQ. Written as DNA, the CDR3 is TGCGCCAGCAGCTGGTCACTAGCGGGAGGCTACAATGAGCAGTTCTTC. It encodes CASSWSLAGGYNEQFF.

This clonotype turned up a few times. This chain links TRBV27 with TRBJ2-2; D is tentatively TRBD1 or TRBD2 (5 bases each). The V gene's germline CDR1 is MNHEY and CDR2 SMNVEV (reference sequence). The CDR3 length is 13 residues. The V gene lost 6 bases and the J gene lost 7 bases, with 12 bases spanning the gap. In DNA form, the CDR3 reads TGTGCCAGCAGGCAGAGGGGAATCGGGGAGCTGTTTTTT. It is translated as CASRQRGIGELFF.

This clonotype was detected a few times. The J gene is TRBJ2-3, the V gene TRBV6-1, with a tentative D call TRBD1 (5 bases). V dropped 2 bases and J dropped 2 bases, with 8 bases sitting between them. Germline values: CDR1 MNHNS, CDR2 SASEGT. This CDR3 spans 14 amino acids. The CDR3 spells CASSEQGLTDTQYF. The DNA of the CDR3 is TGTGCCAGCAGTGAACAGGGCCTCACAGATACGCAGTATTTT.

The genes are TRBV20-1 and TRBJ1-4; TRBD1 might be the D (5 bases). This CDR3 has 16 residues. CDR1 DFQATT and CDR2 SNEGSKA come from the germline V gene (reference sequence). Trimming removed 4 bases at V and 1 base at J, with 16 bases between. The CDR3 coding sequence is TGCAGTGCTAATCAGGGACTGCCTCTAACTAATGAAAAACTGTTTTTT. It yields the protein CSANQGLPLTNEKLFF.

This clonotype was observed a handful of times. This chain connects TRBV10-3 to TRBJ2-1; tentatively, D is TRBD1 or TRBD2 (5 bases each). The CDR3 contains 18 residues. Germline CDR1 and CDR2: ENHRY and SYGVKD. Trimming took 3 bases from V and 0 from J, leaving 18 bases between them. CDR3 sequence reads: CAISDPGASQSSYNEQFF. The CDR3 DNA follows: TGTGCCATCAGTGACCCTGGGGCTAGCCAGAGCTCCTACAATGAGCAGTTCTTC.

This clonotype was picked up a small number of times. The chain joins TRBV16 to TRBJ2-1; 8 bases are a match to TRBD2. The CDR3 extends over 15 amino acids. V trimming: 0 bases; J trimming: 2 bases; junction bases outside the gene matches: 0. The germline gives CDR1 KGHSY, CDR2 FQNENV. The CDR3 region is CASSQSSGTYNEQFF. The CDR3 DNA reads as TGTGCCAGCAGCCAATCTAGCGGGACCTACAATGAGCAGTTCTTC.

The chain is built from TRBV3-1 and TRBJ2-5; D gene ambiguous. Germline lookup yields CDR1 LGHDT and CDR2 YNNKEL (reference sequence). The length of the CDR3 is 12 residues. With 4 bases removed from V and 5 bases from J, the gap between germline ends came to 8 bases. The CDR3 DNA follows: TGTGCCAGCAGCCCAATTGCGGAGACCCAGTACTTC. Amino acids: CASSPIAETQYF.

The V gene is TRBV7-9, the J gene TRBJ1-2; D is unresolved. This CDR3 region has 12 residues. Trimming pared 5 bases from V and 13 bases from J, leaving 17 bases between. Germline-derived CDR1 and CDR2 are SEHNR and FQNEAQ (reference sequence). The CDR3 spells CASSIRGAETTF. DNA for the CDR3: TGTGCCAGCAGCATTCGAGGAGCCGAGACCACCTTC.

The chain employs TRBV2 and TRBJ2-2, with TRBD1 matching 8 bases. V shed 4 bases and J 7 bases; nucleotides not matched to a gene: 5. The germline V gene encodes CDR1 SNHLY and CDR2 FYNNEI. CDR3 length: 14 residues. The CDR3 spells CASSGQGKDGELFF. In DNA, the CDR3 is TGTGCCAGCAGTGGACAGGGGAAGGACGGGGAGCTGTTTTTT. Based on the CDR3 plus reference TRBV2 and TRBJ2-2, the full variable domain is EPEVTQTPSHQVTQMGQEVILRCVPISNHLYFYWYRQILGQKVEFLVSFYNNEISEKSEIFDDQFSVERPDGSNFTLKIRSTKLEDSAMYFCASSGQGKDGELFFGEGSRLTVL.

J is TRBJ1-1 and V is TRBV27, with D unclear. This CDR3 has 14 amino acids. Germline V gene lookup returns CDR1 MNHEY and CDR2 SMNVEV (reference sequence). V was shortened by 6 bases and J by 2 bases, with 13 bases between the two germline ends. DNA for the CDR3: TGTGCCAGCAGGCTAAACGCAGTTAACACTGAAGCTTTCTTT. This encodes CASRLNAVNTEAFF.

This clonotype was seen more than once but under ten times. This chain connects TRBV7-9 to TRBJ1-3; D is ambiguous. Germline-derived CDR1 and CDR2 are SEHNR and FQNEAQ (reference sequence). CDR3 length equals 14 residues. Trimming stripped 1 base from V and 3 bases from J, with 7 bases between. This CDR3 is CASSLGTFGNTIYF. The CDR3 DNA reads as TGTGCCAGCAGCTTAGGGACCTTTGGAAACACCATATATTTT.

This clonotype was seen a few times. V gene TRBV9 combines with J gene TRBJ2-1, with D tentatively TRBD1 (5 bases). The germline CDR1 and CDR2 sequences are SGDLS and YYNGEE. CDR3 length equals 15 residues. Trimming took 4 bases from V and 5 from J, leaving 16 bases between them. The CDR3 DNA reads TGTGCCAGCAGCCCTCAGGGCGCGGCTGACAATGAGCAGTTCTTC. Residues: CASSPQGAADNEQFF.

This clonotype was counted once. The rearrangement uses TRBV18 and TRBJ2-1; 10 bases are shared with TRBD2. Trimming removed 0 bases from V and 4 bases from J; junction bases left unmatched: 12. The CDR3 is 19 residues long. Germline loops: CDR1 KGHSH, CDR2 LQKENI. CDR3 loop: CASSPPGGSPAGGYNEQFF. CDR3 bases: TGTGCCAGCTCACCACCGGGCGGGAGTCCAGCGGGAGGGTACAATGAGCAGTTCTTC.

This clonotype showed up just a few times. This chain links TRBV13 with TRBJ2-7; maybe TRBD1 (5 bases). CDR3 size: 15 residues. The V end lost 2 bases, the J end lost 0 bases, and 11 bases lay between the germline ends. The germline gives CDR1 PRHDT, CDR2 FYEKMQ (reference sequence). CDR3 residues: CASSLQGRGSYEQYF. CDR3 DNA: TGTGCCAGCAGCTTACAGGGAAGGGGCTCCTACGAGCAGTACTTC.

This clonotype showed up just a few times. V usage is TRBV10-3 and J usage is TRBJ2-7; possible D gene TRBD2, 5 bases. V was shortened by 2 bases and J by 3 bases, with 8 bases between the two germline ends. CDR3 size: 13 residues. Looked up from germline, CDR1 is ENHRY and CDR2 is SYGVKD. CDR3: CAISEDGLYEQYV. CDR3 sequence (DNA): TGTGCCATCAGTGAGGACGGACTCTACGAGCAGTACGTC.

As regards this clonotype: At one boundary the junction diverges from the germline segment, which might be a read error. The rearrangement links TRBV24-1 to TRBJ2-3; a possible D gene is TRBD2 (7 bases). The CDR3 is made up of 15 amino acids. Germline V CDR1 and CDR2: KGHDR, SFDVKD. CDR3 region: CATQEGGDLTDTQNF. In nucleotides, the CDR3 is TGTGCCACCCAAGAAGGGGGGGACCTCACAGATACGCAGAATTTT.